Below are 9 T cell receptor beta chains sequenced from a single sample in a study of shared clonotypes between healthy human individuals. Using immunoSEQ multiplex PCR, the repertoire was profiled, and TCRdb retains in-frame clones only, with some absent. This table holds around 1.4 million clones, less than 99% found once. The sequenced sample was naive CD4+ T cells sorted from blood. Sample subset: CD45RA+ positively selected. All receptors derive from a man aged 30 to 45 in good health.

CDR3 nucleotides: TGTGCCAGCAGCTCGAGGGGGGGACCTAACTATGGCTACACCTTC. This codes for CASSSRGGPNYGYTF. The chain uses TRBV7-9 and TRBJ1-2; a possible D gene is TRBD1 (6 bases). CDR1 is SEHNR, CDR2 FQNEAQ, per germline (reference sequence). V was clipped by 4 bases and J by 0 bases, with 12 bases between them. The CDR3 is 15 residues long.

The rearrangement uses TRBV5-1 and TRBJ1-1; no clear D. CDR3 length: 15 residues. Germline V gene sequence: CDR1 SGHRS, CDR2 YFSETQ. The germline V and J ends were trimmed by 5 bases and 0 bases, with 14 bases remaining between them. CDR3 residues: CASRQTPGVNTEAFF. CDR3 in DNA: TGCGCCAGCAGACAGACCCCAGGAGTGAACACTGAAGCTTTCTTT.

The chain has TRBV23-1 and TRBJ2-7; tentatively, D is TRBD2 (5 bases). TRBV23-1 is flagged as an ORF with uncertain function. The V gene lost 10 bases and the J gene lost 5 bases, with 15 bases spanning the gap. CDR3 length: 12 amino acids. DNA for the CDR3: TGCGCCACCCCAACCGGGGTTCACGAGCAGTACTTC. This encodes CATPTGVHEQYF.

This rearrangement joins TRBV18 to TRBJ2-4; 8 bases agree with TRBD1. This CDR3 region has 13 residues. Trimming took 3 bases from V and 5 from J; bases not matched to a gene: 0. Germline V CDR1 and CDR2: KGHSH, LQKENI. The CDR3 DNA sequence: TGTGCCAGCTCACCGGACAGGGAAAACATTCAGTACTTC. Protein: CASSPDRENIQYF.

V usage is TRBV27 and J usage is TRBJ2-7, with 13 nucleotides matching TRBD2. V lost 2 bases and J lost 2; bases outside the gene matches: 3. Germline CDR1 reads MNHEY; CDR2 reads SMNVEV (reference sequence). The CDR3 is 16 amino acids. Here the CDR3 DNA reads TGTGCCAGCAGTTTAACGGGACTAGCGGGAACCTACGAGCAGTACTTC. Encoded protein: CASSLTGLAGTYEQYF.

V is TRBV9 and J is TRBJ1-5; unclear D gene. The CDR3 extends over 15 amino acids. Germline CDR1 reads SGDLS; CDR2 reads YYNGEE. V lost 0 bases, J lost 5 bases, and 12 bases lay in between. CDR3 coding DNA: TGTGCCAGCAGCGTAGGGGGTGATTCAGATCAGCCCCAGCATTTT. Its protein product is CASSVGGDSDQPQHF.

The chain joins TRBV7-9 to TRBJ2-7; tentative D call: TRBD1 (6 bases). The CDR3 consists of 14 residues. The V gene's germline CDR1 is SEHNR and CDR2 FQNEAQ (reference sequence). Trimming left V 5 bases short and J 1 base short, with 12 bases between. CDR3 in DNA: TGTGCCAGCAGCCCTACCGACAGGTCCTACGAGCAGTACTTC. Protein product: CASSPTDRSYEQYF.

This clone was seen once. This chain uses TRBV19 with TRBJ2-3; 7 bases are shared with TRBD1. Per germline, CDR1 LNHDA and CDR2 SQIVND (reference sequence). V was pared by 3 bases and J by 1 base, with 13 bases of the junction left unmatched. CDR3 length: 18 amino acids. The chain's CDR3 is CASSMVRLNRGGTDTQYF. The CDR3 coding sequence is TGTGCCAGTAGTATGGTCCGCCTGAACAGGGGAGGCACAGATACGCAGTATTTT.

The chain recombines TRBV9 with TRBJ1-5, with a possible D match to TRBD1 (5 bases). Germline V lookup: CDR1 SGDLS, CDR2 YYNGEE. V was trimmed by 4 bases and J by 9 bases, leaving 17 bases between them. This CDR3 is 14 amino acids long. CDR3: CASSLGAAQGPQHF. CDR3 bases: TGTGCCAGCAGCCTAGGGGCGGCCCAGGGGCCCCAGCATTTT.